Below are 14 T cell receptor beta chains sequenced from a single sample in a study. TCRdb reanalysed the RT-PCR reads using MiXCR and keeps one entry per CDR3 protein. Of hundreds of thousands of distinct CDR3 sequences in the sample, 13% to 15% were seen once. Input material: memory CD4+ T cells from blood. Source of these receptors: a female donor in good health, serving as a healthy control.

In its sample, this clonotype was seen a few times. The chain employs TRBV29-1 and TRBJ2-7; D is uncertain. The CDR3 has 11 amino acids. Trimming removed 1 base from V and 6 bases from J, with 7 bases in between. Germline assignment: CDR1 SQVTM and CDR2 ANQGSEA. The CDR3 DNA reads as TGCAGCGTTGAAGCCTCTTTCGAGCAGTACTTC. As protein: CSVEASFEQYF.

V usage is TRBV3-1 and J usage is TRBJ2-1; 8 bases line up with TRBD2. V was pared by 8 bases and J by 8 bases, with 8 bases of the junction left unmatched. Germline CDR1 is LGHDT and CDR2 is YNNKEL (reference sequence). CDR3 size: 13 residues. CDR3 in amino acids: CASQRESYDEQFF. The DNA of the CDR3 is TGTGCCAGCCAGCGGGAGTCGTACGATGAGCAGTTCTTC.

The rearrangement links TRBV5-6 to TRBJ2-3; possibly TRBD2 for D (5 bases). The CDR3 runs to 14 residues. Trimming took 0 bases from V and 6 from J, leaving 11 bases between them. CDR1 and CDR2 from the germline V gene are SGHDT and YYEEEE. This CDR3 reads CASSLEAGDDTQYF. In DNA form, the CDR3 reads TGTGCCAGCAGCTTGGAGGCCGGGGATGATACGCAGTATTTT.

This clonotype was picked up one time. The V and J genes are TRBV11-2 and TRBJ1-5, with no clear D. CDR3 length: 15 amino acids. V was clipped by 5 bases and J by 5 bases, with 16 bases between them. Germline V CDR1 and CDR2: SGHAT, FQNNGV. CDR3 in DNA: TGTGCCAGCAGCCGTTGGGGTGGGAACGATCAGCCCCAGCATTTT. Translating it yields CASSRWGGNDQPQHF.

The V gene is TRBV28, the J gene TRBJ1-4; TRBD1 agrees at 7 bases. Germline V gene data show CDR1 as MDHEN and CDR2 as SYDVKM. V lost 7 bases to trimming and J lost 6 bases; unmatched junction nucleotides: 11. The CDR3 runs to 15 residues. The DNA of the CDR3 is TGTGCCAGCACTGTAGTAGGGGGCTTCTATGAAAAACTGTTTTTT. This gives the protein CASTVVGGFYEKLFF.

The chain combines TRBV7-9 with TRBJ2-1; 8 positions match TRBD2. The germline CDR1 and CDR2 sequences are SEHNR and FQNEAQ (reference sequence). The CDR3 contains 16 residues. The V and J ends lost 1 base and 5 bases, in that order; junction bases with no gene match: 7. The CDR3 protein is CASSLVLSGRDNEQFF. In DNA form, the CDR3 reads TGTGCCAGCAGCTTAGTTTTAAGCGGGAGAGACAATGAGCAGTTCTTC.

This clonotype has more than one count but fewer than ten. In DNA, the CDR3 is TGTGCCTGGAGCCCCAAGGGACTAGCGGACAATGAGCAGTTCTTC. Translation gives CAWSPKGLADNEQFF. This chain uses TRBV30 with TRBJ2-1; 11 bases fit TRBD2. The CDR3 consists of 15 residues. Germline V gene sequence: CDR1 GTSNPN, CDR2 SVGIG (reference sequence). The V gene end was trimmed by 3 bases and the J gene end by 5 bases; junction bases not matched to a gene: 6.

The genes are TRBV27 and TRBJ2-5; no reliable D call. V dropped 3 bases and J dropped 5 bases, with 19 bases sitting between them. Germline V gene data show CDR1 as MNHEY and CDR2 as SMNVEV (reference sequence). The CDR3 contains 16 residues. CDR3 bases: TGTGCCAGCAGTTTCGATCGTTTGAGCACTCTGGAGACCCAGTACTTC. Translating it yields CASSFDRLSTLETQYF.

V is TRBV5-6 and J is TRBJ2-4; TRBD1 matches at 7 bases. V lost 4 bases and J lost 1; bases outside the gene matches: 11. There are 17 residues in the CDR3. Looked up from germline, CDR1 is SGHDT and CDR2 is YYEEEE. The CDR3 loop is CASSALTGQGAKNIQYF. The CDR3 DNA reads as TGTGCCAGCAGCGCATTGACAGGGCAAGGGGCCAAAAACATTCAGTACTTC.

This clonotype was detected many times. The CDR3 nucleotides read TGTGCCAGCAGTTTACCCAGCTCCCCGCGGGAGCAGTACTTC. Amino acid sequence: CASSLPSSPREQYF. This sequence joins TRBV28 and TRBJ2-7; no definite D call. CDR1 MDHEN and CDR2 SYDVKM come from the germline V gene. The CDR3 is 14 amino acids. V lost 2 bases and J 7 bases, leaving 15 bases between the germline ends.

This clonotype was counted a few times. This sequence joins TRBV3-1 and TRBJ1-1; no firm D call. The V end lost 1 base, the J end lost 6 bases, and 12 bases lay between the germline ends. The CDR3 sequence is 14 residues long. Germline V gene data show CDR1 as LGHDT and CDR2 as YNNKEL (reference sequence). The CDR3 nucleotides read TGTGCCAGCAGCCAAGTGAACGGGCTCGCTGAAGCTTTCTTT. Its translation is CASSQVNGLAEAFF.

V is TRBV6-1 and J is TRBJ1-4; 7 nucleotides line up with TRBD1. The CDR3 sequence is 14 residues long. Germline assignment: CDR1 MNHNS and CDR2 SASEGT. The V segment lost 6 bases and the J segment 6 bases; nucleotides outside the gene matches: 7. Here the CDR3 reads CASRDRAAHEKLFF. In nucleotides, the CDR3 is TGTGCCAGCAGAGACAGGGCCGCCCATGAAAAACTGTTTTTT.

DNA of the CDR3: TGTGCCAGCAGACCTGACAGGGGGACTAATGAAAAACTGTTTTTT. As protein: CASRPDRGTNEKLFF. The V call is TRBV12-3 or TRBV12-4, the J call TRBJ1-4, with 9 nucleotides matching TRBD1. The CDR3 contains 15 residues. J was trimmed by 2 bases and V by 6 bases; bases with no gene match: 4.

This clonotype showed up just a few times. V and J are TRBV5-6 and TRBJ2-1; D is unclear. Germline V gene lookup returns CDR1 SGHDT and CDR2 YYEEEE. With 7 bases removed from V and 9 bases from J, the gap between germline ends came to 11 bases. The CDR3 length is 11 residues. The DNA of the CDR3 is TGTGCCAGCGGGGTGGCGGTTGAGCAGTTCTTC. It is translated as CASGVAVEQFF.